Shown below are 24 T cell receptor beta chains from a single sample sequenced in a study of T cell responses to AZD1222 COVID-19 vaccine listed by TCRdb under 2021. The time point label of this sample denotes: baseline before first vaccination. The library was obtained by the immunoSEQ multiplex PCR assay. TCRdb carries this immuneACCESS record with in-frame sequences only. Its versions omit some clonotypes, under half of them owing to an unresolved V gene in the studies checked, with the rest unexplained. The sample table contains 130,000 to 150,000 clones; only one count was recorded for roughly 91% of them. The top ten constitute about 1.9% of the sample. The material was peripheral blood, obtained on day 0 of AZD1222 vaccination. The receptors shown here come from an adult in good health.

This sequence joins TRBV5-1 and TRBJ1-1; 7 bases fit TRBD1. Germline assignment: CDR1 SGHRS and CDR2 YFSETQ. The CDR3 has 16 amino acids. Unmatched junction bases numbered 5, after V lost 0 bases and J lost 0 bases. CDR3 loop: CASSLGVGGMNTEAFF. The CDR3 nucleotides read TGCGCCAGCAGCTTGGGAGTAGGGGGCATGAACACTGAAGCTTTCTTT. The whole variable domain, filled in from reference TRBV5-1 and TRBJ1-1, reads KAGVTQTPRYLIKTRGQQVTLSCSPISGHRSVSWYQQTPGQGLQFLFEYFSETQRNKGNFPGRFSGRQFSNSRSEMNVSTLELGDSALYLCASSLGVGGMNTEAFFGQGTRLTVV.

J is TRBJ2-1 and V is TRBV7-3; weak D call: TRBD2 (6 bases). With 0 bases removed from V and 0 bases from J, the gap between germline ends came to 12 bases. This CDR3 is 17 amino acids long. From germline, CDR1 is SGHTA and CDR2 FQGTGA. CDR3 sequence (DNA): TGTGCCAGCAGCTTAACACCTGGAGGGAACTCCTACAATGAGCAGTTCTTC. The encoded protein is CASSLTPGGNSYNEQFF.

The CDR3 DNA is TGTGCCAGCAGTGAAGAAAATAGCGGGGGCCCGAACACCGGGGAGCTGTTTTTT. Protein sequence: CASSEENSGGPNTGELFF. This chain uses TRBV6-1 with TRBJ2-2; 9 nucleotides line up with TRBD2. The CDR3 spans 18 residues. The ends lost 1 base at V and 0 bases at J; junction bases unmatched: 6. CDR1 and CDR2 (germline): MNHNS, SASEGT.

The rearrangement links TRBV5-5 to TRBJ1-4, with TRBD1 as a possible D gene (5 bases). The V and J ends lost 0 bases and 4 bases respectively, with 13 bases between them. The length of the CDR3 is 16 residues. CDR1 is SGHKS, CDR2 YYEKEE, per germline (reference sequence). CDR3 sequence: CASSLGMGEVNEKLFF. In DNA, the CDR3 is TGTGCCAGCAGCTTGGGGATGGGGGAAGTTAATGAAAAACTGTTTTTT. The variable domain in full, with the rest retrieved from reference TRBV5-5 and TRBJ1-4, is DAGVTQSPTHLIKTRGQQVTLRCSPISGHKSVSWYQQVLGQGPQFIFQYYEKEERGRGNFPDRFSARQFPNYSSELNVNALLLGDSALYLCASSLGMGEVNEKLFFGSGTQLSVL.

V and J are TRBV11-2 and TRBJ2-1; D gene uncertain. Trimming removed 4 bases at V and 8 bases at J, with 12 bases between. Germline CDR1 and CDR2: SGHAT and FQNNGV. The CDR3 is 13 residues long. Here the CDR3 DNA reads TGTGCCAGCAGCTCCCATTTAGTCTATGAGCAGTTCTTC. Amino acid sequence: CASSSHLVYEQFF.

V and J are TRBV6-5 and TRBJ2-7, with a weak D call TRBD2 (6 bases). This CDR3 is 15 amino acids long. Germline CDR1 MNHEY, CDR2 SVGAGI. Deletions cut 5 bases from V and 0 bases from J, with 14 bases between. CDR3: CASSPRGSLSYEQYF. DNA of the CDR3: TGTGCCAGCAGTCCACGGGGGTCCCTCTCCTACGAGCAGTACTTC.

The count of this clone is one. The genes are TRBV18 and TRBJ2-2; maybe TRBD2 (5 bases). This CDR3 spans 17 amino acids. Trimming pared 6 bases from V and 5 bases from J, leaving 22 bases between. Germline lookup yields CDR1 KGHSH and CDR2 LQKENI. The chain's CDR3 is CASSQNQPGRGTGELFF. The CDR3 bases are TGTGCCAGCTCGCAAAACCAACCTGGGAGAGGGACCGGGGAGCTGTTTTTT.

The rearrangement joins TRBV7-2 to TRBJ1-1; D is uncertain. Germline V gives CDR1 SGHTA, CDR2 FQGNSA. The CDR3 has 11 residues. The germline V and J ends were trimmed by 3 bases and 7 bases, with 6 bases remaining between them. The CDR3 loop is CASSFHIEAFF. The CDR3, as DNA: TGTGCCAGCAGCTTCCATATTGAAGCTTTCTTT.

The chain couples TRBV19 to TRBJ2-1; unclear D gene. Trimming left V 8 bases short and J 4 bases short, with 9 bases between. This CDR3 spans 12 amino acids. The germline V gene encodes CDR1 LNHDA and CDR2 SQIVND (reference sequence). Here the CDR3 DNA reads TGTGCCAGTCGTGACGGTTACAATGAGCAGTTCTTC. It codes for CASRDGYNEQFF.

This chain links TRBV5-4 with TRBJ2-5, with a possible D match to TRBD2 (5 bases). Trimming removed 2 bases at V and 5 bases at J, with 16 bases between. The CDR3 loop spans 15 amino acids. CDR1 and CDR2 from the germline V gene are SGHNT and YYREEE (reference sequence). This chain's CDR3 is CASSFAGGGGETQYF. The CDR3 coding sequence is TGTGCCAGCAGCTTTGCAGGAGGAGGTGGGGAGACCCAGTACTTC.

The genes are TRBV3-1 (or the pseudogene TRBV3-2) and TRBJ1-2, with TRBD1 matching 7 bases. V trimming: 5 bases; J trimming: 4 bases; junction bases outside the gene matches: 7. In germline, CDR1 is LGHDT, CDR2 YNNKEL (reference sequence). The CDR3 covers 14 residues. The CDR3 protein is CASSYATGVYGYTF. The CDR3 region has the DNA TGTGCCAGCAGCTATGCCACAGGGGTCTATGGCTACACCTTC.

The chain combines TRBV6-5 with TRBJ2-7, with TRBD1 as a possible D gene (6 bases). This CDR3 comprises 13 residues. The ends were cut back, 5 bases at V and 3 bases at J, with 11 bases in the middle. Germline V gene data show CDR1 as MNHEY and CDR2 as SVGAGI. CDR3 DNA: TGTGCCAGCAGTCGGGACACTTACTACGAGCAGTACTTC. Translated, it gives CASSRDTYYEQYF.

The CDR3 spells CAWSLGGHTEAFF. The CDR3 DNA is TGTGCCTGGAGTTTGGGGGGACACACTGAAGCTTTCTTT. The chain is built from TRBV30 and TRBJ1-1; maybe TRBD1 (5 bases). Trimming cost V 2 bases and J 3 bases, with 10 bases left between them. The CDR3 runs 13 residues. Germline lookup yields CDR1 GTSNPN and CDR2 SVGIG (reference sequence).

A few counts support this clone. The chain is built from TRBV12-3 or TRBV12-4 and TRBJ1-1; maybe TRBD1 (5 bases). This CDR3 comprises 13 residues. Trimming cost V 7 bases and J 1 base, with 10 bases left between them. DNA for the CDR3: TGTGCCAGCATTAAACAGGAGAACACTGAAGCTTTCTTT. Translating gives CASIKQENTEAFF.

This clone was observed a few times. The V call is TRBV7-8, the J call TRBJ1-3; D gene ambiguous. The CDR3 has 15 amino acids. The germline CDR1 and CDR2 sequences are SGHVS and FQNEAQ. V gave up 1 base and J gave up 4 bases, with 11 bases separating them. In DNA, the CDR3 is TGTGCCAGCAGCTTAGGTGCATTGGGGGGAAACACCATATATTTT. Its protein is CASSLGALGGNTIYF.

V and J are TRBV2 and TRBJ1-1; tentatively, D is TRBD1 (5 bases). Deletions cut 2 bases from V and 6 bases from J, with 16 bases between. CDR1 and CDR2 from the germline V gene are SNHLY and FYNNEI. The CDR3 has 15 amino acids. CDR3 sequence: CASSEWGREVAEAFF. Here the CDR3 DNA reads TGTGCCAGCAGTGAATGGGGCAGGGAGGTGGCTGAAGCTTTCTTT.

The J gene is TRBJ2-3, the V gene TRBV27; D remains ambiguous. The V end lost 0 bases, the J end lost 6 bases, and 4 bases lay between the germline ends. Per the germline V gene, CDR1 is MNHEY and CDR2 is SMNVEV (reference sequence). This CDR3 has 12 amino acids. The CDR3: CASSLSGDTQYF. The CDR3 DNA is TGTGCCAGCAGTTTATCGGGGGATACGCAGTATTTT.

DNA for the CDR3: TGCAGCGTTGTGAGGGGGACGCGGGACAATGAGCAGTTCTTC. As protein: CSVVRGTRDNEQFF. The chain has TRBV29-1 and TRBJ2-1, with TRBD1 as a possible D gene (6 bases). The CDR3 length is 14 residues. In germline, CDR1 is SQVTM, CDR2 ANQGSEA. Trimming took 4 bases from V and 5 from J, leaving 15 bases between them.

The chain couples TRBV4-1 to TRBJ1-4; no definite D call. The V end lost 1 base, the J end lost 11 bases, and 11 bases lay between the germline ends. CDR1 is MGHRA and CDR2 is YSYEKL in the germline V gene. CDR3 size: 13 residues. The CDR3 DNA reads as TGCGCCAGCAGCCAAGGCGGGGTCGGGAAACTGTTTTTT. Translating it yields CASSQGGVGKLFF.

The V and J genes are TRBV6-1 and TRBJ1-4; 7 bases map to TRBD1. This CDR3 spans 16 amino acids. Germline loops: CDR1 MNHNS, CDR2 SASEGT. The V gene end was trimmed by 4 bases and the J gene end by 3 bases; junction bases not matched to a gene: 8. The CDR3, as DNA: TGTGCCAGCAGTGGACAGGGAACCTTGGCTAATGAAAAACTGTTTTTT. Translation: CASSGQGTLANEKLFF.

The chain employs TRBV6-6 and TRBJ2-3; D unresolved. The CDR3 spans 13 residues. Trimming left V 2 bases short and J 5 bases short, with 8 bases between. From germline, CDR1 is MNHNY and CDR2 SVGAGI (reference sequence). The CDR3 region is CASSYASEDTQYF. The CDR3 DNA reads TGTGCCAGCAGTTACGCATCAGAAGATACGCAGTATTTT.

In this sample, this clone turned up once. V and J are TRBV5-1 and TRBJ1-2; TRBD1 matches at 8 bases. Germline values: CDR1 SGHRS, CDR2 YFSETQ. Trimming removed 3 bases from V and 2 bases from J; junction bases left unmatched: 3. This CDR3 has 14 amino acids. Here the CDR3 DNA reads TGCGCCAGCAGCTCGGGGACAGGCAACTATGGCTACACCTTC. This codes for CASSSGTGNYGYTF. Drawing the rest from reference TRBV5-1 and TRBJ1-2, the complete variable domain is KAGVTQTPRYLIKTRGQQVTLSCSPISGHRSVSWYQQTPGQGLQFLFEYFSETQRNKGNFPGRFSGRQFSNSRSEMNVSTLELGDSALYLCASSSGTGNYGYTFGSGTRLTVV.

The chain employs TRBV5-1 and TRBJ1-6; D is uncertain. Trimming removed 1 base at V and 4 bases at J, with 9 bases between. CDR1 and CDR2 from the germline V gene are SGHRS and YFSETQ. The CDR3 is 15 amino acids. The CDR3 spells CASSLYSAYNSPLHF. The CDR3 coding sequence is TGCGCCAGCAGCTTGTATTCTGCATATAATTCACCCCTCCACTTT.

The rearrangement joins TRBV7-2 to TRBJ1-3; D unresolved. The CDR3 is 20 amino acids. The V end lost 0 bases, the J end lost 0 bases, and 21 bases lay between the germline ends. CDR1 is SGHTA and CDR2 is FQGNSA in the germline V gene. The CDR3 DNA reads TGTGCCAGCAGCTTAGCTTACCCCGGGCCGGGCACCCTCTCTGGAAACACCATATATTTT. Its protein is CASSLAYPGPGTLSGNTIYF.